The sequence of this T cell receptor beta chain was determined in a study of T cells after yellow fever vaccination. Deletions cut 1 base from V and 9 bases from J, with 5 bases between. CDR3 length: 11 residues. The germline gives CDR1 SGHKS, CDR2 YYEKEE (reference sequence). TCRdb called the 5' RACE reads again in MiXCR, with one record for every CDR3 protein. The sample yields more than 200,000 distinct CDR3 sequences, around 3.5% seen once. This clonotype was detected many times. The V call is TRBV5-5, the J call TRBJ2-1; D not resolved. This clonotype originated in a man younger than 35 who received the YFV17D yellow fever vaccine. The specimen comprised PBMCs, sampled 15 days after the yellow fever booster vaccination. The CDR3 DNA reads TGTGCCAGCAGCTTGAGGGCTGAGCAGTTCTTC. Protein: CASSLRAEQFF.